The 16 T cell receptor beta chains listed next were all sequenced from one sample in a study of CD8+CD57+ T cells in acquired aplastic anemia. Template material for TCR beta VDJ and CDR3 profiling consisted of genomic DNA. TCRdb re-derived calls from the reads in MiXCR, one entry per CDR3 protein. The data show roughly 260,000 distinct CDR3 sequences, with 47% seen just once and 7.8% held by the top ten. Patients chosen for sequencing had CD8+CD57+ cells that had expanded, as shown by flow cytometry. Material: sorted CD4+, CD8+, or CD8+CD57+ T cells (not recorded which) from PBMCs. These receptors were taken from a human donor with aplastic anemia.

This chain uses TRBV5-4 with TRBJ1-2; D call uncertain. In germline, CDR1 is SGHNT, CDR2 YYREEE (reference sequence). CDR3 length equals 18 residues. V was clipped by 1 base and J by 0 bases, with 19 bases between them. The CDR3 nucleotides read TGTGCCAGCAGCTTGTTATCGTGGGGAGGAGCCACTAACTATGGCTACACCTTC. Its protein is CASSLLSWGGATNYGYTF.

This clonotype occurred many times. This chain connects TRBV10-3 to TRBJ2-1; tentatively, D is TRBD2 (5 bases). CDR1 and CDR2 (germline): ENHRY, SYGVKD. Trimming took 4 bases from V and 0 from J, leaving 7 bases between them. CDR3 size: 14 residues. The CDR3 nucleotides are TGTGCCATCAGTGCCCGGGGCTCCTACAATGAGCAGTTCTTC. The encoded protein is CAISARGSYNEQFF.

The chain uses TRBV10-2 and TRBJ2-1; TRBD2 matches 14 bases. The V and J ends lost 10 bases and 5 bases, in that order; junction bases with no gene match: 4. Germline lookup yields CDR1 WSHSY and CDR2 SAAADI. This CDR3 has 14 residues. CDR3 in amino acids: CATSGLAGDNEQFF. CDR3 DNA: TGCGCCACTTCGGGACTAGCGGGGGACAATGAGCAGTTCTTC.

The DNA of the CDR3 is TGTGCCAGCAGCCTATCATTACTACGGGGGGCGCGATCGGCCGGGGAGCTGTTTTTT. Translating gives CASSLSLLRGARSAGELFF. The V and J genes are TRBV7-2 and TRBJ2-2, with D perhaps matching TRBD2 (7 bases). CDR1 is SGHTA, CDR2 FQGNSA, per germline. The CDR3 spans 19 residues. Trimming removed 5 bases from V and 6 bases from J, with 28 bases in between.

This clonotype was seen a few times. CDR3 loop: CASGRRGSYTGELFF. CDR3 nucleotide sequence: TGTGCCAGCGGACGTCGGGGGAGCTACACCGGGGAGCTGTTTTTT. The rearrangement uses TRBV6-1 and TRBJ2-2; D is perhaps TRBD2 (6 bases). The germline V and J ends were trimmed by 8 bases and 3 bases, with 16 bases remaining between them. The CDR3 runs to 15 residues. Germline values: CDR1 MNHNS, CDR2 SASEGT.

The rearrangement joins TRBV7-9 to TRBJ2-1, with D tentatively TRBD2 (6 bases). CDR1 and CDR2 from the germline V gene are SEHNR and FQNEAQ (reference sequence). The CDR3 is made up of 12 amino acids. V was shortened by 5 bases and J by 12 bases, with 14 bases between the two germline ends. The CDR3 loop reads CASSLMGRGQFF. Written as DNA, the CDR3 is TGTGCCAGCAGCCTAATGGGGCGGGGGCAGTTCTTC. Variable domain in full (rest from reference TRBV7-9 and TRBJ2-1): DTGVSQNPRHKITKRGQNVTFRCDPISEHNRLYWYRQTLGQGPEFLTYFQNEAQLEKSRLLSDRFSAERPKGSFSTLEIQRTEQGDSAMYLCASSLMGRGQFFGPGTRLTVL.

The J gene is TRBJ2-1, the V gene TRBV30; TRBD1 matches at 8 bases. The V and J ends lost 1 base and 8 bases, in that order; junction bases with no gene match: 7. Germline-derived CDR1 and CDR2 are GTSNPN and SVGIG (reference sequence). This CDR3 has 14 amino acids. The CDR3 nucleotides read TGTGCCTGGAGTGGCAAACAGGGGGATGATGAGCAGTTCTTC. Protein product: CAWSGKQGDDEQFF.

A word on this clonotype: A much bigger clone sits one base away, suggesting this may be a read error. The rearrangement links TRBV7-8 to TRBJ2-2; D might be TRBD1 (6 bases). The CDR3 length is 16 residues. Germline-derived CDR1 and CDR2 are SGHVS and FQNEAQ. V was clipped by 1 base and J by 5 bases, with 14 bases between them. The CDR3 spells CASSLVTGSRTGELFF. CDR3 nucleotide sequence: TGTGCCAGCAGCTTAGTAACAGGGAGCAGGACCGGGGAGCTGTTTTTT.

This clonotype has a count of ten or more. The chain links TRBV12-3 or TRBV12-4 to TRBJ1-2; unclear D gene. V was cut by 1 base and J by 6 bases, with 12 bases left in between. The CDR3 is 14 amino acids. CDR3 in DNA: TGTGCCAGCAGTTTAGGGGGATCAAGGGATGGCTACACCTTC. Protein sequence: CASSLGGSRDGYTF.

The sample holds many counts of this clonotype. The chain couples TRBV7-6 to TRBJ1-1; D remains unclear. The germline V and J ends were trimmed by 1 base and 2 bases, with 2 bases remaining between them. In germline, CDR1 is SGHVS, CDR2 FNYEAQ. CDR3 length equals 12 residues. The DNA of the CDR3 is TGTGCCAGCAGCTTAGAAAACACTGAAGCTTTCTTT. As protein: CASSLENTEAFF.

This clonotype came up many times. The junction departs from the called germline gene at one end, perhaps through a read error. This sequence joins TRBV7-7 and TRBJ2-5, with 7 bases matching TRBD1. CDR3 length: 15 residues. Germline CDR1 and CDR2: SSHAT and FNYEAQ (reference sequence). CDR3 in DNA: TGTGCTAGCAGCCTTGGACAGGCCCCCGAAGAGACCCAGTACTTC. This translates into CASSLGQAPEETQYF.

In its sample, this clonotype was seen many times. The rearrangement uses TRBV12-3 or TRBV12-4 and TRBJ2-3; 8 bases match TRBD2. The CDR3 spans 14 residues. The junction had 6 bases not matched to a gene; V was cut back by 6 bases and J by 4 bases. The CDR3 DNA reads TGTGCCAGCAGGGCCGGGACTAGAGCAGATACGCAGTATTTT. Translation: CASRAGTRADTQYF.

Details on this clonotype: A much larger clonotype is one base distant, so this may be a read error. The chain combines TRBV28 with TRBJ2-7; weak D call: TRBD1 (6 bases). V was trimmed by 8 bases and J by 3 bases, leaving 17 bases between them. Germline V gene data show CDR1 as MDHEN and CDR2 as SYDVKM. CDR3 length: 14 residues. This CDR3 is CASGDSGHIYEQYF. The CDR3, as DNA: TGTGCCAGCGGCGACTCGGGACACATCTACGAGCAGTACTTC.

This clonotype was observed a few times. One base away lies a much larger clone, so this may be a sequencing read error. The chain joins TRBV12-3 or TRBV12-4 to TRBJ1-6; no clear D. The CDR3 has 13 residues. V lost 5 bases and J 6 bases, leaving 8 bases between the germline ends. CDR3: CASSLTCNSPLHF. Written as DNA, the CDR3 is TGTGCCAGCAGTCTCACCTGTAATTCACCCCTCCACTTT.

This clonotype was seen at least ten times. The CDR3 DNA reads TGTGCCAGCAGCACCCGGGGGTTGAGCACTGAAGCTTTCTTT. The encoded protein is CASSTRGLSTEAFF. The genes are TRBV7-6 and TRBJ1-1; tentatively, D is TRBD1 (5 bases). The CDR3 consists of 14 residues. Trimming took 5 bases from V and 4 from J, leaving 14 bases between them. Per the germline V gene, CDR1 is SGHVS and CDR2 is FNYEAQ.

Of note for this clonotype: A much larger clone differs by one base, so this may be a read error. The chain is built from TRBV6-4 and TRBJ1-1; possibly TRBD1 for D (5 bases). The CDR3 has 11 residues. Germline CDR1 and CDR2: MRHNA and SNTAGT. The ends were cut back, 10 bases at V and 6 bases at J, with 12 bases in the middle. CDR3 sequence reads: CATKRGAEAFF. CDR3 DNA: TGTGCCACAAAGCGGGGGGCTGAAGCTTTCTTT.